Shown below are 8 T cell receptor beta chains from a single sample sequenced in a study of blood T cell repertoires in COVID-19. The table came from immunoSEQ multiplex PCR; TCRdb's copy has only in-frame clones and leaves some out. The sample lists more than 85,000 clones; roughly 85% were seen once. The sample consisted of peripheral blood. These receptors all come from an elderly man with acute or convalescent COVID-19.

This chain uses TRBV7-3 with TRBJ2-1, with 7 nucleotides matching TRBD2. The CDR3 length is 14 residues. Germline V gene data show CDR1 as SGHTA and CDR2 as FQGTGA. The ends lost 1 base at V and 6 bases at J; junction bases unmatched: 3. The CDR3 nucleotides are TGTGCCAGCAGCTTAAGCGGGAGAGGCAATGAGCAGTTCTTC. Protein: CASSLSGRGNEQFF.

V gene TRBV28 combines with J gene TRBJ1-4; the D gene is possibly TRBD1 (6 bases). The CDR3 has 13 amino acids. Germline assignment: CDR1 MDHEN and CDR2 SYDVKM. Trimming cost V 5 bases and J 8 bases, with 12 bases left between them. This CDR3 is CASSPQGLEKLFF. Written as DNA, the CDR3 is TGTGCCAGCAGTCCACAGGGTTTGGAAAAACTGTTTTTT. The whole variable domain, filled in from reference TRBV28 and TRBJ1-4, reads DVKVTQSSRYLVKRTGEKVFLECVQDMDHENMFWYRQDPGLGLRLIYFSYDVKMKEKGDIPEGYSVSREKKERFSLILESASTNQTSMYLCASSPQGLEKLFFGSGTQLSVL.

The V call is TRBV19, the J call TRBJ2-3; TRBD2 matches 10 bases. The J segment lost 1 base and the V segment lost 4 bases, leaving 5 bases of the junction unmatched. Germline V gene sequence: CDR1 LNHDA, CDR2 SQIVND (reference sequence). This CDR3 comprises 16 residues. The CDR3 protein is CASSTTSGWGTDTQYF. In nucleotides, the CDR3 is TGTGCCAGTAGTACGACTAGCGGGTGGGGCACAGATACGCAGTATTTT.

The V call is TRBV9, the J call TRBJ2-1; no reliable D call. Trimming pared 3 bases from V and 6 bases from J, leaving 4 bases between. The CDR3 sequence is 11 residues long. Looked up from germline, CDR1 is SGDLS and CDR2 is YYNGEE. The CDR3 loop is CASSDRNEQFF. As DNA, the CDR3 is TGTGCCAGCAGCGATCGCAATGAGCAGTTCTTC.

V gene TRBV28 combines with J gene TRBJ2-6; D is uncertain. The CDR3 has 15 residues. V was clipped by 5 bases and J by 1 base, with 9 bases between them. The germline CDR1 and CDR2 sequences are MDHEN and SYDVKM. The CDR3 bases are TGTGCCAGCAGTCTAAGGAGATCTGGGGCCAACGTCCTGACTTTC. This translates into CASSLRRSGANVLTF.

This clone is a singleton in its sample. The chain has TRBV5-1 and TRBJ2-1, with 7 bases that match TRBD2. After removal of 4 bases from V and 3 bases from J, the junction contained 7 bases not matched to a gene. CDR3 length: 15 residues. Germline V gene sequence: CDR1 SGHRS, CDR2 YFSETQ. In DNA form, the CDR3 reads TGCGCCAGCAGCACGAGCGGGATGGTCTACAATGAGCAGTTCTTC. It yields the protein CASSTSGMVYNEQFF.

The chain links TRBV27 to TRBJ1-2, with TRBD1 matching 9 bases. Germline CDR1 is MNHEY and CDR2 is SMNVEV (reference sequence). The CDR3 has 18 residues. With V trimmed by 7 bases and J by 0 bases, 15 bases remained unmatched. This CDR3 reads CASTPRRGTGLANYGYTF. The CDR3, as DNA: TGTGCCAGCACCCCCCGCCGAGGGACAGGGTTAGCTAACTATGGCTACACCTTC.

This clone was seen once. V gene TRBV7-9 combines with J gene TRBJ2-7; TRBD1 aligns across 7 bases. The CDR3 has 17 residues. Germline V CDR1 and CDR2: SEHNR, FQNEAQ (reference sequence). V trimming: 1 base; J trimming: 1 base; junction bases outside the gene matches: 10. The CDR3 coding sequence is TGTGCCAGCAGCTTAGGATCCATGGCAGGGGGTTCCTACGAGCAGTACTTC. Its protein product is CASSLGSMAGGSYEQYF.